The 32 T cell receptor beta chains below come from one sample, sequenced in a study of T cells in Graves' hyperthyroidism and ophthalmopathy. The investigators amplified TCR beta CDR3 regions from RNA transcripts. Primed by the HTBI set, a first-round RT-PCR was run on the TCR CDR3. TCRdb analysed the multiplex PCR reads with MiXCR anew, one entry per CDR3 protein. In the table there are about 600,000 distinct CDR3 sequences, about 14% of which are singletons. Sequenced input: blood. These TCRs come from a woman aged 45-65 years with Graves' ophthalmopathy.

This clonotype was detected only a few times. The gene calls are TRBV25-1 and TRBJ1-6; 7 bases align to TRBD1. The CDR3 length is 15 residues. Germline trimming cut 5 bases from V and 0 bases from J; bases unmatched to any gene: 1. Germline values: CDR1 MGHDK, CDR2 SYGVNS. Written as DNA, the CDR3 is TGTGCCAGCAGTCAGGGGGGCTCCTATAATTCACCCCTCCACTTT. Its translation: CASSQGGSYNSPLHF. The variable domain in full, with the rest retrieved from reference TRBV25-1 and TRBJ1-6, is EADIYQTPRYLVIGTGKKITLECSQTMGHDKMYWYQQDPGMELHLIHYSYGVNSTEKGDLSSESTVSRIRTEHFPLTLESARPSHTSQYLCASSQGGSYNSPLHFGNGTRLTVT.

This clonotype has just a few counts. The chain combines TRBV29-1 with TRBJ2-1, with D uncertain. V was shortened by 7 bases and J by 3 bases, with 16 bases between the two germline ends. The CDR3 sequence is 14 residues long. Germline V gene sequence: CDR1 SQVTM, CDR2 ANQGSEA. The CDR3 nucleotides are TGCAGCGCCTTGGGTGGCGCCAACTACAATGAGCAGTTCTTC. Amino acid sequence: CSALGGANYNEQFF.

This clonotype was found many times. The rearrangement uses TRBV6-5 and TRBJ1-1; D unclear. Per the germline V gene, CDR1 is MNHEY and CDR2 is SVGAGI. V lost 0 bases, J lost 5 bases, and 13 bases lay in between. The CDR3 length is 15 residues. The CDR3 sequence is CASSYSSGVRTEAFF. CDR3 bases: TGTGCCAGCAGTTACTCGTCCGGGGTGCGGACTGAAGCTTTCTTT.

The chain couples TRBV29-1 to TRBJ2-5; D is possibly TRBD2 (7 bases). Per germline, CDR1 SQVTM and CDR2 ANQGSEA. Trimming took off 4 bases at V and 5 bases at J, with 14 bases between the two ends. The CDR3 has 13 residues. The CDR3 sequence is CSVGEGGGETQYF. The CDR3 DNA sequence: TGCAGCGTTGGAGAGGGAGGGGGGGAGACCCAGTACTTC.

This clonotype came up many times. The J gene is TRBJ2-4, the V gene TRBV28; 7 bases agree with TRBD2. CDR1 and CDR2 (germline): MDHEN, SYDVKM. The CDR3 length is 16 residues. The trim removed 5 bases at V and 1 base at J, leaving 8 bases unmatched. The CDR3: CASSTKTSWAKNIQYF. The CDR3 coding sequence is TGTGCCAGCAGTACGAAGACTAGCTGGGCCAAAAACATTCAGTACTTC. The full variable domain, rest sourced from reference TRBV28 and TRBJ2-4, is DVKVTQSSRYLVKRTGEKVFLECVQDMDHENMFWYRQDPGLGLRLIYFSYDVKMKEKGDIPEGYSVSREKKERFSLILESASTNQTSMYLCASSTKTSWAKNIQYFGAGTRLSVL.

Many counts were recorded for this clonotype. This chain links TRBV9 with TRBJ1-6; TRBD1 agrees at 8 bases. The CDR3 extends over 15 amino acids. V dropped 4 bases and J dropped 6; count of bases not matched to a gene: 6. Germline lookup yields CDR1 SGDLS and CDR2 YYNGEE. DNA for the CDR3: TGTGCCAGCAGCACTCAGGGGGCCGGTAATTCACCCCTCCACTTT. Residues: CASSTQGAGNSPLHF.

This clonotype was observed many times. The chain employs TRBV18 and TRBJ2-5; D not resolved. This CDR3 is built from 12 residues. The germline V gene has CDR1 KGHSH and CDR2 LQKENI. The V and J ends lost 4 bases and 4 bases respectively, with 7 bases between them. This chain's CDR3 is CASSLRAETQYF. CDR3 nucleotide sequence: TGTGCCAGCTCACTAAGGGCAGAGACCCAGTACTTC.

This clonotype showed up many times. The V call is TRBV30, the J call TRBJ2-3, with D possibly matching TRBD1 (5 bases). This CDR3 is 17 amino acids long. The V end was cut by 3 bases, the J end by 2 bases, with 21 bases between. The germline CDR1 and CDR2 sequences are GTSNPN and SVGIG (reference sequence). Here the CDR3 DNA reads TGTGCCTGGAGCCGTTCAGACAGCCGGTACCACACAGATACGCAGTATTTT. Translation: CAWSRSDSRYHTDTQYF.

This clonotype has at least ten counts. V gene TRBV7-9 combines with J gene TRBJ1-1, with TRBD1 matching over 9 bases. After removal of 3 bases from V and 3 bases from J, the junction contained 14 bases not matched to a gene. Germline values: CDR1 SEHNR, CDR2 FQNEAQ (reference sequence). The CDR3 is 18 amino acids. The DNA of the CDR3 is TGTGCCAGCAGCTTGGGCGGTGACAGGGGGTTGAGAGACACTGAAGCTTTCTTT. Translation gives CASSLGGDRGLRDTEAFF.

This clonotype was seen more than once but under ten times. The genes are TRBV6-2 or TRBV6-3 and TRBJ2-1; tentatively, D is TRBD2 (6 bases). From germline, CDR1 is MNHEY and CDR2 SVGEGT. V shed 0 bases and J shed 2 bases, with 8 bases lying between them. The CDR3 loop spans 15 amino acids. CDR3: CASSYSGGPYNEQFF. Written as DNA, the CDR3 is TGTGCCAGCAGTTACTCCGGGGGTCCCTACAATGAGCAGTTCTTC.

This clonotype was seen at least ten times. The chain combines TRBV24-1 with TRBJ2-7; D not certain. Trimming removed 9 bases from V and 0 bases from J, with 8 bases in between. The CDR3 runs 12 residues. Germline V gene lookup returns CDR1 KGHDR and CDR2 SFDVKD. The CDR3 protein is CATLGSSYEQYF. CDR3 DNA sequence: TGTGCCACCCTGGGAAGCTCCTACGAGCAGTACTTC.

This clonotype was counted many times. This chain links TRBV24-1 with TRBJ2-7; D is perhaps TRBD1 (6 bases). The CDR3 extends over 13 amino acids. Trimming removed 4 bases at V and 4 bases at J, with 10 bases between. Germline assignment: CDR1 KGHDR and CDR2 SFDVKD. The CDR3 sequence is CATSEGALYEQYF. In DNA form, the CDR3 reads TGTGCCACCAGTGAGGGGGCTCTGTACGAGCAGTACTTC.

The chain uses TRBV19 and TRBJ2-7; 7 bases are a match to TRBD1. Germline trimming cut 5 bases from V and 2 bases from J; bases unmatched to any gene: 6. The germline V gene has CDR1 LNHDA and CDR2 SQIVND (reference sequence). CDR3 length: 14 amino acids. The CDR3 sequence: CASSRQGPPYEQYF. The CDR3 nucleotides read TGTGCCAGTAGTCGACAGGGCCCCCCCTACGAGCAGTACTTC.

This clonotype was recorded at least ten times. V and J are TRBV6-1 and TRBJ2-7, with a tentative D call TRBD1 (5 bases). The CDR3 sequence is 14 residues long. Trimming stripped 6 bases from V and 1 base from J, with 13 bases between. Germline CDR1 reads MNHNS; CDR2 reads SASEGT. As DNA, the CDR3 is TGTGCCAGCAGGCGCGCTCAGGGATCCTACGAGCAGTACTTC. Amino acid sequence: CASRRAQGSYEQYF.

The rearrangement uses TRBV20-1 and TRBJ2-3, with D possibly being TRBD1 (5 bases). Germline CDR1 is DFQATT and CDR2 is SNEGSKA (reference sequence). V lost 2 bases and J 0 bases, leaving 18 bases between the germline ends. This CDR3 has 17 amino acids. The CDR3 DNA reads as TGCAGTGCTAGACGATTCGACAGACTCTTTAGCACAGATACGCAGTATTTT. As protein: CSARRFDRLFSTDTQYF.

This clonotype was detected many times. The chain joins TRBV18 to TRBJ1-1, with TRBD1 matching 7 bases. The CDR3 has 16 amino acids. The germline V gene has CDR1 KGHSH and CDR2 LQKENI. V dropped 3 bases and J dropped 0; count of bases not matched to a gene: 7. This CDR3 is CASSPVDRALNTEAFF. CDR3 DNA sequence: TGTGCCAGCTCACCTGTCGACAGGGCCCTGAACACTGAAGCTTTCTTT.

This clonotype was recorded at least ten times. The chain links TRBV2 to TRBJ2-2; no clear D. The V end was cut by 1 base, the J end by 4 bases, with 7 bases between. Germline CDR1 and CDR2: SNHLY and FYNNEI. This CDR3 is 14 amino acids long. The CDR3 DNA follows: TGTGCCAGCAGTGAAGTACCTGTCACCGGGGAGCTGTTTTTT. Translated: CASSEVPVTGELFF.

This clonotype was seen ten or more times. The V call is TRBV7-3, the J call TRBJ2-5, with D hard to call. CDR1 and CDR2 (germline): SGHTA, FQGTGA. Deletions cut 2 bases from V and 7 bases from J, with 11 bases between. CDR3 size: 13 residues. As DNA, the CDR3 is TGTGCCAGCAGCTTATTTTCTGCTGGGACCCAGTACTTC. Translation: CASSLFSAGTQYF.

As DNA, the CDR3 is TGTGCCAGCCCCGATCGGAGTTCCGGGACTAGATTCTACGAGCAGTACTTC. It is translated as CASPDRSSGTRFYEQYF. The rearrangement joins TRBV7-2 to TRBJ2-7; 8 nucleotides line up with TRBD2. Trimming took 8 bases from V and 3 from J; bases not matched to a gene: 18. CDR3 length: 17 residues. Germline loops: CDR1 SGHTA, CDR2 FQGNSA.

This clonotype was counted between two and nine times. V gene TRBV19 combines with J gene TRBJ2-3, with 13 bases identical to TRBD2. V gave up 0 bases and J gave up 6 bases; unmatched junction bases: 6. In germline, CDR1 is LNHDA, CDR2 SQIVND (reference sequence). The CDR3 extends over 17 amino acids. CDR3 protein: CASSIDLLAGGLDTQYF. The DNA for the CDR3 is TGTGCCAGTAGTATAGATCTACTAGCGGGAGGGTTGGATACGCAGTATTTT.

This clonotype was seen at least ten times. The chain links TRBV7-9 to TRBJ2-3; 14 bases are shared with TRBD2. CDR3 length: 18 amino acids. V dropped 3 bases and J dropped 5; count of bases not matched to a gene: 10. Germline V gives CDR1 SEHNR, CDR2 FQNEAQ (reference sequence). The CDR3 sequence is CASSFTGTSGSRRDTQYF. CDR3 bases: TGTGCCAGCAGCTTTACCGGGACTAGCGGGAGTAGGAGAGATACGCAGTATTTT. Supplemented by reference TRBV7-9 and TRBJ2-3, the full variable domain reads DTGVSQNPRHKITKRGQNVTFRCDPISEHNRLYWYRQTLGQGPEFLTYFQNEAQLEKSRLLSDRFSAERPKGSFSTLEIQRTEQGDSAMYLCASSFTGTSGSRRDTQYFGPGTRLTVL.

This clonotype was found many times. The rearrangement uses TRBV18 and TRBJ2-7; 8 nucleotides line up with TRBD1. The CDR3 covers 14 residues. Per germline, CDR1 KGHSH and CDR2 LQKENI. V was pared by 6 bases and J by 6 bases, with 10 bases of the junction left unmatched. The CDR3 region is CASSLRTGPGEQYF. CDR3 DNA sequence: TGTGCCAGCTCCCTAAGGACAGGGCCAGGCGAGCAGTACTTC.

This clonotype was detected a few times. This may stem from a read error, because a much larger clone lies one nucleotide away. The chain has TRBV11-2 and TRBJ2-3, with 11 bases lining up with TRBD2. CDR3 length equals 16 residues. Germline-derived CDR1 and CDR2 are SGHAT and FQNNGV. The DNA of the CDR3 is TGTGCCGGCAGCTTAGAACTAGCGGGAGCTACAGATACGCAGTATTTT. Translating gives CAGSLELAGATDTQYF. The full variable domain, completed using reference TRBV11-2 and TRBJ2-3, is EAGVAQSPRYKIIEKRQSVAFWCNPISGHATLYWYQQILGQGPKLLIQFQNNGVVDDSQLPKDRFSAERLKGVDSTLKIQPAKLEDSAVYLCAGSLELAGATDTQYFGPGTRLTVL.

DNA for the CDR3: TGCGCCAGCAGCTTACCCCTATGGACAGGGGGCTCTGGGGCCAACGTCCTGACTTTC. Its protein is CASSLPLWTGGSGANVLTF. The chain employs TRBV5-1 and TRBJ2-6; 10 bases match TRBD1. V shed 2 bases and J 0 bases; nucleotides not matched to a gene: 8. Germline CDR1 reads SGHRS; CDR2 reads YFSETQ. This CDR3 spans 19 amino acids.

This clonotype was counted ten times or more. The chain links TRBV28 to TRBJ2-3, with D perhaps matching TRBD2 (5 bases). The germline V gene encodes CDR1 MDHEN and CDR2 SYDVKM. V gave up 7 bases and J gave up 2 bases, with 13 bases separating them. The CDR3 covers 14 residues. For the CDR3, the DNA is TGTGCCAGCATCCCGGGAACCGACACAGATACGCAGTATTTT. This sequence encodes CASIPGTDTDTQYF.

Only a few counts were recorded for this clonotype. The rearrangement links TRBV7-9 to TRBJ2-1; 12 bases match TRBD2. With 3 bases clipped from V and 3 bases from J, the junction kept 3 bases outside the gene matches. The CDR3 is made up of 16 amino acids. From germline, CDR1 is SEHNR and CDR2 FQNEAQ (reference sequence). The chain's CDR3 is CASSFRTSGNYNEQFF. The CDR3 DNA follows: TGTGCCAGCAGCTTCCGGACTAGCGGGAACTACAATGAGCAGTTCTTC.

At least ten counts were recorded for this clonotype. V is TRBV18 and J is TRBJ1-5, with 8 nucleotides matching TRBD1. After removal of 3 bases from V and 3 bases from J, the junction contained 4 bases not matched to a gene. The CDR3 consists of 15 residues. CDR1 and CDR2 from the germline V gene are KGHSH and LQKENI. The CDR3 DNA sequence: TGTGCCAGCTCACCGCGACAGGGGAACAATCAGCCCCAGCATTTT. It codes for CASSPRQGNNQPQHF.

Details on this clonotype: Possible read error: a much larger clone is one base away. The J gene is TRBJ2-1, the V gene TRBV12-3 or TRBV12-4; 7 nucleotides match TRBD2. There are 13 residues in the CDR3. The CDR3 DNA follows: TGTGCCTGCAGTTTAGGACTAGTAGATGAGCAGTTCTTC. Residues: CACSLGLVDEQFF.

This clonotype was counted ten times or more. The chain uses TRBV28 and TRBJ1-1; D is undetermined. The CDR3 sequence is 14 residues long. V was shortened by 4 bases and J by 0 bases, with 9 bases between the two germline ends. The germline gives CDR1 MDHEN, CDR2 SYDVKM. CDR3 coding DNA: TGTGCCAGCAGTTCCGGGTACATGAACACTGAAGCTTTCTTT. This sequence encodes CASSSGYMNTEAFF. Filled out from reference TRBV28 and TRBJ1-1, the complete variable domain reads DVKVTQSSRYLVKRTGEKVFLECVQDMDHENMFWYRQDPGLGLRLIYFSYDVKMKEKGDIPEGYSVSREKKERFSLILESASTNQTSMYLCASSSGYMNTEAFFGQGTRLTVV.

The J gene is TRBJ2-1, the V gene TRBV6-5, with D tentatively TRBD2 (6 bases). Germline CDR1 reads MNHEY; CDR2 reads SVGAGI. V was pared by 0 bases and J by 0 bases, with 15 bases between. The CDR3 spans 18 residues. The CDR3: CASSYSAGPKRSYNEQFF. CDR3 nucleotides: TGTGCCAGCAGTTACTCGGCGGGACCAAAACGCTCCTACAATGAGCAGTTCTTC.

About this clonotype: A read error is possible here, since a much larger clone lies one base away. The gene calls are TRBV6-2 or TRBV6-3 and TRBJ2-5; D gene unclear. Germline V gene lookup returns CDR1 MNHEY and CDR2 SVGEGT. The CDR3 is 13 residues long. V was cut by 6 bases and J by 4 bases, with 12 bases left in between. The CDR3: CASSFGLGETQYF. CDR3 bases: TGTGCCAGCAGCTTCGGGTTAGGAGAGACCCAGTACTTC.

This clonotype appeared a single time. This rearrangement joins TRBV27 to TRBJ1-4, with D unclear. The V and J ends lost 3 bases and 5 bases respectively, with 10 bases between them. The germline V gene encodes CDR1 MNHEY and CDR2 SMNVEV (reference sequence). The CDR3 spans 14 residues. Here the CDR3 reads CASSLRQHNEKLFF. CDR3 in DNA: TGTGCCAGCAGTTTGAGGCAGCACAATGAAAAACTGTTTTTT.